These T cell receptor beta chains were read from a single sample in a study of T-cell memory formation after mild COVID-19. TCRdb passed the 5' RACE reads through MiXCR, listing each CDR3 protein once. Of over 250,000 distinct CDR3 sequences in the sample, around 15% were seen once. Material: PBMCs or a T cell subset sorted from them (not recorded which). These receptors were obtained from a man aged 18 to 29 who had mild COVID-19 (a few samples of this study predate the infection). Cell type and time point are not known. The CDR3 runs from the conserved cysteine through the conserved F or W. The D gene is left open where the match is weak. A clone size is listed for some rows: how often the clone was seen (once, few, many), or a class if it is expanded.

CDR3: CSARKGQGGEQYF
DNA: TGCAGTGCTAGGAAAGGACAGGGAGGCGAGCAGTACTTC
size: many
J: TRBJ2-7
D: TRBD1
V: TRBV20-1

CDR3: CASSPDRISYEQYF
DNA: TGTGCCAGCAGCCCTGACAGAATCTCCTACGAGCAGTACTTC
size: few
J: TRBJ2-7
D: .
V: TRBV7-3

CDR3: CASSARGSYEQYF
DNA: TGTGCCAGCAGCGCCCGCGGGAGCTACGAGCAGTACTTC
size: .
J: TRBJ2-7
D: TRBD2
V: TRBV11-3

CDR3: CASSQPQRGDYGYTF
DNA: TGCGCCAGCAGCCAACCCCAGCGGGGAGACTATGGCTACACCTTC
size: few
J: TRBJ1-2
D: .
V: TRBV4-1

CDR3: CASSLAGGDRAWWEQYF
DNA: TGTGCCAGCAGCTTAGCCGGGGGTGACAGGGCTTGGTGGGAGCAGTACTTC
size: .
J: TRBJ2-7
D: .
V: TRBV7-8

CDR3: CSVAPMNTEAFF
DNA: TGCAGCGTTGCCCCCATGAACACTGAAGCTTTCTTT
size: many
J: TRBJ1-1
D: .
V: TRBV29-1

CDR3: CASSVAGRPSGAQETQYF
DNA: TGTGCCAGCAGCGTAGCTGGGCGCCCTAGCGGGGCACAAGAGACCCAGTACTTC
size: few
J: TRBJ2-5
D: TRBD2
V: TRBV9

CDR3: CASSSGDVYNEQFF
DNA: TGTGCCAGCAGTTCCGGGGACGTCTACAATGAGCAGTTCTTC
size: .
J: TRBJ2-1
D: .
V: TRBV28

CDR3: CASSTIVQETQYF
DNA: TGCGCCAGCAGCACCATAGTCCAAGAGACCCAGTACTTC
size: .
J: TRBJ2-5
D: .
V: TRBV5-1

CDR3: CASRPSGIETQYF
DNA: TGTGCCAGCAGACCATCAGGGATAGAGACCCAGTACTTC
size: many
J: TRBJ2-5
D: .
V: TRBV12-3/TRBV12-4

CDR3: CASSLALGTSGTQGLRNEQFF
DNA: TGTGCCAGCAGCTTAGCGCTAGGAACTAGCGGGACCCAAGGGTTACGCAATGAGCAGTTCTTC
size: few
J: TRBJ2-1
D: TRBD2
V: TRBV11-1

CDR3: CASSLFSSGAVNIQYF
DNA: TGCGCCAGCAGCTTATTTTCTAGCGGGGCCGTAAACATTCAGTACTTC
size: few
J: TRBJ2-4
D: TRBD2
V: TRBV5-1

CDR3: CSAIWDSRSYNEQFF
DNA: TGCAGTGCTATATGGGACAGCCGCTCCTACAATGAGCAGTTCTTC
size: .
J: TRBJ2-1
D: TRBD1
V: TRBV20-1

CDR3: CASSPRADNTEAFF
DNA: TGTGCCAGCTCACCAAGGGCTGATAACACTGAAGCTTTCTTT
size: .
J: TRBJ1-1
D: .
V: TRBV18

CDR3: CASSPGGENEKLFF
DNA: TGTGCCAGCAGCCCGGGGGGGGAGAATGAAAAACTGTTTTTT
size: few
J: TRBJ1-4
D: .
V: TRBV7-9

CDR3: CASSLLDTQYF
DNA: TGTGCCAGCAGCCTCCTAGATACGCAGTATTTT
size: .
J: TRBJ2-3
D: .
V: TRBV7-8

CDR3: CASIGPYTGELFF
DNA: TGTGCCAGTATCGGGCCCTACACCGGGGAGCTGTTTTTT
size: few
J: TRBJ2-2
D: .
V: TRBV6-6

CDR3: CSVVPPADTQYF
DNA: TGCAGCGTGGTCCCCCCCGCAGATACGCAGTATTTT
size: few
J: TRBJ2-3
D: .
V: TRBV29-1

CDR3: CSGGSPYEQYF
DNA: TGCAGCGGGGGATCACCCTACGAGCAGTACTTC
size: .
J: TRBJ2-7
D: .
V: TRBV29-1

CDR3: CASSPREGGISYNEQFF
DNA: TGCGCCAGCAGTCCAAGGGAGGGGGGGATCTCCTACAATGAGCAGTTCTTC
size: .
J: TRBJ2-1
D: .
V: TRBV4-1

CDR3: CASSPRGGIEAFF
DNA: TGTGCCAGCAGTCCAAGGGGGGGGATTGAAGCTTTCTTT
size: .
J: TRBJ1-1
D: .
V: TRBV25-1

CDR3: CASRPLWSSGDTDTQYF
DNA: TGCGCCAGCAGACCGCTTTGGTCTAGCGGGGACACAGATACGCAGTATTTT
size: .
J: TRBJ2-3
D: TRBD2
V: TRBV4-3

CDR3: CATSTGTNQPQHF
DNA: TGTGCCACCAGCACAGGGACCAATCAGCCCCAGCATTTT
size: few
J: TRBJ1-5
D: .
V: TRBV15

CDR3: CASSPTPEGRRSF
DNA: TGTGCCAGCAGCCCAACCCCCGAGGGGCGCCGCTCCTTC
size: few
J: TRBJ2-4
D: .
V: TRBV9

CDR3: CASSQDLMGPTGELFF
DNA: TGCGCCAGCAGCCAAGATCTAATGGGCCCAACCGGGGAGCTGTTTTTT
size: .
J: TRBJ2-2
D: .
V: TRBV4-3

CDR3: CASRPKTAQETQYF
DNA: TGTGCCAGCAGGCCCAAAACAGCCCAAGAGACCCAGTACTTC
size: few
J: TRBJ2-5
D: .
V: TRBV12-3/TRBV12-4

CDR3: CASSLGTGGTQYF
DNA: TGTGCCAGCAGCTTAGGGACAGGGGGGACGCAGTATTTT
size: .
J: TRBJ2-3
D: TRBD1
V: TRBV7-2

CDR3: CASSRSRAENYGYTF
DNA: TGTGCCAGTAGTAGGTCGCGCGCGGAGAACTATGGCTACACCTTC
size: .
J: TRBJ1-2
D: .
V: TRBV19

CDR3: CASSTLRGRDEKLFF
DNA: TGTGCCAGCAGCACACTCAGGGGCAGAGATGAAAAACTGTTTTTT
size: .
J: TRBJ1-4
D: .
V: TRBV27

CDR3: CASSLLTGQIQETQYF
DNA: TGTGCCAGCAGCTTATTGACAGGCCAGATTCAAGAGACCCAGTACTTC
size: .
J: TRBJ2-5
D: .
V: TRBV11-2

CDR3: CASSQDGGGPFYNEQFF
DNA: TGTGCCAGCAGCCAAGATGGGGGGGGACCCTTCTACAATGAGCAGTTCTTC
size: few
J: TRBJ2-1
D: TRBD2
V: TRBV3-1

CDR3: CASTPGSGRSGELFF
DNA: TGTGCCAGCACCCCGGGGAGTGGTAGATCCGGGGAGCTGTTTTTT
size: few
J: TRBJ2-2
D: .
V: TRBV12-3/TRBV12-4

CDR3: CASSFFTGGNHEQYF
DNA: TGTGCCAGCAGTTTCTTCACAGGGGGCAACCACGAGCAGTACTTC
size: .
J: TRBJ2-7
D: TRBD1
V: TRBV12-3/TRBV12-4

CDR3: CASALGGAGDTQYF
DNA: TGTGCTAGTGCCTTAGGGGGGGCCGGGGATACGCAGTATTTT
size: few
J: TRBJ2-3
D: .
V: TRBV12-5

CDR3: CASSTGHAGTDTQYF
DNA: TGCGCCAGCAGCACAGGACACGCCGGCACAGATACGCAGTATTTT
size: .
J: TRBJ2-3
D: .
V: TRBV5-1

CDR3: CSARDPVNTEAFF
DNA: TGCAGTGCTAGAGATCCTGTGAACACTGAAGCTTTCTTT
size: few
J: TRBJ1-1
D: .
V: TRBV20-1

CDR3: CASRLDYNSPLHF
DNA: TGTGCCAGCAGGCTAGACTATAATTCACCCCTCCACTTT
size: few
J: TRBJ1-6
D: .
V: TRBV12-3/TRBV12-4

CDR3: CASSNRGADGYTF
DNA: TGTGCCAGCAGCAACAGGGGGGCGGATGGCTACACCTTC
size: many
J: TRBJ1-2
D: TRBD1
V: TRBV11-2

CDR3: CASSLWPGQGGDTQYF
DNA: TGTGCCAGCAGTTTATGGCCGGGACAGGGCGGGGATACGCAGTATTTT
size: few
J: TRBJ2-3
D: TRBD1
V: TRBV28